A single sample gave rise to the 3 T cell receptor beta chains below, sequenced in a study of blood T cell repertoires in COVID-19. Sequencing used immunoSEQ multiplex PCR; TCRdb keeps in-frame clones, though not all of them. The sample has about 87,000 clones, around 82% seen once. Material for sequencing was peripheral blood. The receptors originated from an elderly woman with COVID-19, enrolled during active disease.

CDR3 sequence (DNA): TGCGCCAGCAGCTTGGGAGCGGCAGCCTACGAGCAGTACTTC. Its translation is CASSLGAAAYEQYF. The chain carries TRBV5-1 and TRBJ2-7; weak D call: TRBD2 (5 bases). CDR1 and CDR2 (germline): SGHRS, YFSETQ. Trimming shortened V by 0 bases and J by 2 bases, and 9 bases separated the two germline ends. This CDR3 is built from 14 residues.

The J gene is TRBJ1-6, the V gene TRBV27; weak D call: TRBD1 (6 bases). Germline V gene sequence: CDR1 MNHEY, CDR2 SMNVEV (reference sequence). V shed 2 bases and J shed 5 bases, with 10 bases lying between them. This CDR3 region has 15 residues. The CDR3 nucleotides read TGTGCCAGCAGTTTAGCAGGGGCGGATAATTCACCCCTCCACTTT. Translating gives CASSLAGADNSPLHF.

The chain recombines TRBV5-4 with TRBJ2-1, with 12 bases that match TRBD2. V dropped 4 bases and J dropped 3; count of bases not matched to a gene: 5. This CDR3 contains 16 residues. Germline V CDR1 and CDR2: SGHNT, YYREEE (reference sequence). CDR3: CASSRLAGDNYNEQFF. As DNA, the CDR3 is TGTGCCAGCAGCAGACTAGCGGGAGATAACTACAATGAGCAGTTCTTC.